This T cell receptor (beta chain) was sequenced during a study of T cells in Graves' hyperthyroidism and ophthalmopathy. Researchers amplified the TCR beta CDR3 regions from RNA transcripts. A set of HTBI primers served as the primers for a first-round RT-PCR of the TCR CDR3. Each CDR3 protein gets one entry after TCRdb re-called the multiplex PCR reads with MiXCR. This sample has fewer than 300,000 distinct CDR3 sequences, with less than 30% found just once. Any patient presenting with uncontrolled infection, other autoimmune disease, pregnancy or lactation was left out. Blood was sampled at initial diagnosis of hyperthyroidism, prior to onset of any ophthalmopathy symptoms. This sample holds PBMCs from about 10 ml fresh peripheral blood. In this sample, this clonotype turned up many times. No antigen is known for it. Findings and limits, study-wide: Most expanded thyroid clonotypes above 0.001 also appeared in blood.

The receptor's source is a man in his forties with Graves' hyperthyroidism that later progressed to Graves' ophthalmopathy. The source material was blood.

CDR3: CASSLLIETTEYEQYF. CDR3 coding DNA: TGTGCCAGCAGTTTGTTGATCGAGACTACTGAATACGAGCAGTACTTC. The V gene is TRBV12-3 or TRBV12-4, the J gene TRBJ2-7; TRBD2 is a possible D gene (5 bases). Trimming removed 3 bases at V and 4 bases at J, with 19 bases between. This CDR3 region has 16 residues.